Ten or more counts support the clone carrying this T cell receptor beta chain. The data belong to a study of identical twins. Each CDR3 protein gets one entry after TCRdb re-called the 5' RACE reads with MiXCR. This table has 300,000 or so distinct CDR3 sequences, around 9.7% appearing once. This CDR3 comprises 16 residues. V dropped 3 bases and J dropped 0 bases, with 15 bases sitting between them. This sample also belongs to another study, concerning yellow fever vaccine responses in identical twins.

The receptor was derived from a woman aged 18-30 years in good health. Source material: CD8+ T cells sorted from blood. This rearrangement joins TRBV12-3 or TRBV12-4 to TRBJ2-7; D not resolved. The CDR3 region has the DNA TGTGCCAGCAGTTTTGCCCCTTCCCGGAGCTCCTACGAGCAGTACTTC. Encoded protein: CASSFAPSRSSYEQYF.